This T cell receptor (beta chain) was observed in a study of cytomegalovirus exposure and HLA in healthy donors. The study's findings and limits: Across HLA loci, a later analysis found differing TCR association rates, with DRB1 most and HLA-C fewest. Solely CMV serostatus was available to characterize immune exposure. There were around 160 TCR beta chains listed as cytomegalovirus-associated. At a 0.05 false discovery rate, a later analysis found over 15,000 TCR beta sequences to be associated with HLA alleles.

The PCR employed 60 Vbeta primers together with 13 Jbeta primers. Profiled with immunoSEQ multiplex PCR; TCRdb holds only in-frame clones, not every one. This specimen shows under 90,000 clones; the ten leading clones hold approximately 14%. V lost 0 bases, J lost 2 bases, and 5 bases lay in between. Germline V gene data show CDR1 as SGHTA and CDR2 as FQGNSA. This CDR3 has 15 amino acids. As regards this clone: Its antigen is undetermined.

J is TRBJ1-6 and V is TRBV7-2; a possible D gene is TRBD1 (5 bases). This receptor was taken from a man between 45 and 60 years old in good health and CMV-seropositive. Sequenced input: PBMCs. The CDR3 region is CASSLAQAYNSPLHF. Written as DNA, the CDR3 is TGTGCCAGCAGCTTAGCACAGGCCTATAATTCACCCCTCCACTTT. Variable domain in full (rest from reference TRBV7-2 and TRBJ1-6): GAGVSQSPSNKVTEKGKDVELRCDPISGHTALYWYRQSLGQGLEFLIYFQGNSAPDKSGLPSDRFSAERTGGSVSTLTIQRTQQEDSAVYLCASSLAQAYNSPLHFGNGTRLTVT.